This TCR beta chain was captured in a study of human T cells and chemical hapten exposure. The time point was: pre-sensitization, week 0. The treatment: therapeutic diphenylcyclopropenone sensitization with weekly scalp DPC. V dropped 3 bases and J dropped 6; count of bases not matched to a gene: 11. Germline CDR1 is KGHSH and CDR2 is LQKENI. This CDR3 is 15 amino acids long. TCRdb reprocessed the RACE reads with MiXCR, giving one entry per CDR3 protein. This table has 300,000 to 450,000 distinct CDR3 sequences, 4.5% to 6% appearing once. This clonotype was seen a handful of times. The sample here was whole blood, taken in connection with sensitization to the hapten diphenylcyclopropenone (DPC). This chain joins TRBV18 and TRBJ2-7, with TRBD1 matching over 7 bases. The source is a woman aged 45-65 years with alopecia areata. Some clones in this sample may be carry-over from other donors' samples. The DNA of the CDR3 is TGTGCCAGCTCACCCCCCGAAGGGGGCCTGGGCGAGCAGTACTTC. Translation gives CASSPPEGGLGEQYF.